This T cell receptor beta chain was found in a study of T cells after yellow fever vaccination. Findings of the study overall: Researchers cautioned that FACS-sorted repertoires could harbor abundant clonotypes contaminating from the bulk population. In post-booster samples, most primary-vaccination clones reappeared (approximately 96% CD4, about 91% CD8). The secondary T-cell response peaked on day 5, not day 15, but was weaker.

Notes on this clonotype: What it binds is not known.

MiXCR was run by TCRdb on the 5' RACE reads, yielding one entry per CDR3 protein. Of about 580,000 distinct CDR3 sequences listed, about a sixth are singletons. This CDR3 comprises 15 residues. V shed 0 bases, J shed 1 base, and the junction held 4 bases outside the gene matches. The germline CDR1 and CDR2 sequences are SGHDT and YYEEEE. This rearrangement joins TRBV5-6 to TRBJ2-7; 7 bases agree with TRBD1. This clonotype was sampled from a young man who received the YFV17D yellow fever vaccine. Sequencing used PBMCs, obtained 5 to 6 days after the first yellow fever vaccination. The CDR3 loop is CASSLGSGGSYEQYV. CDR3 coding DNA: TGTGCCAGCAGCTTGGGGTCAGGGGGATCCTACGAGCAGTACGTC.